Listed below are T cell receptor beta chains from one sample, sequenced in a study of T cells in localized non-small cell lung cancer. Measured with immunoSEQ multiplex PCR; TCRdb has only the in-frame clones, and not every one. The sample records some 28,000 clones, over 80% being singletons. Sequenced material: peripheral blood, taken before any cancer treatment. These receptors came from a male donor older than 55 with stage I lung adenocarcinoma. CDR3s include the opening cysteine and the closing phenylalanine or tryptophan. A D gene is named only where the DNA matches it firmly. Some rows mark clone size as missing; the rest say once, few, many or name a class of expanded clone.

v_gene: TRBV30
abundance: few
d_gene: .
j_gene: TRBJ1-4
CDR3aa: CASSEGAGARGKLFF
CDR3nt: TGTGCCTCCTCGGAAGGGGCAGGGGCCAGGGGAAAACTGTTTTTT

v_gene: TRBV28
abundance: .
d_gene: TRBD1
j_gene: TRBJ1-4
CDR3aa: CASSSYFSGTGVTNEKLFF
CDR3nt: TGTGCCAGCAGTTCATACTTCTCCGGGACAGGGGTCACCAATGAAAAACTGTTTTTT

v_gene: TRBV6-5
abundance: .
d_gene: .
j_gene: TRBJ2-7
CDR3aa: CASRSGLGEQYF
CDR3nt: TGTGCCAGCAGATCAGGGCTGGGGGAGCAGTACTTC

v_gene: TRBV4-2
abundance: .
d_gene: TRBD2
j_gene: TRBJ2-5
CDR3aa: CASSGERGGRETQYF
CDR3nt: TGTGCCAGCAGCGGGGAACGGGGGGGCCGGGAGACCCAGTACTTC

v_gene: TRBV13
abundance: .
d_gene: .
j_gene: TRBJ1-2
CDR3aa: CASSPGLSYGYTF
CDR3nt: TGTGCCAGCAGCCCGGGACTGAGCTATGGCTACACCTTC

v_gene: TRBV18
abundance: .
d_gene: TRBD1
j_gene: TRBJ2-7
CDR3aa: CASSPGTGLSYEQYF
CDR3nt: TGTGCCAGCTCACCAGGGACAGGCCTCTCCTACGAGCAGTACTTC

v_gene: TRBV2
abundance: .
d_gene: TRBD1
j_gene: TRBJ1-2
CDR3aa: CASSEYRGLKDGYTF
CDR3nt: TGTGCCAGCAGTGAATACAGGGGGTTGAAGGATGGCTACACCTTC

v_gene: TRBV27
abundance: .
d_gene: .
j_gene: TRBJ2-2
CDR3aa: CASSPNIWAGTGELFF
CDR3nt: TGTGCCAGCAGTCCCAACATTTGGGCGGGCACCGGGGAGCTGTTTTTT

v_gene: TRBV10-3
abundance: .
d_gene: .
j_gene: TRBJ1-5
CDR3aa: CAISESNLPQHF
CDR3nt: TGTGCCATCAGTGAGTCAAATCTGCCCCAGCATTTT

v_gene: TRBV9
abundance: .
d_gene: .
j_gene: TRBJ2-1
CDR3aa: CASSEMDGQQFF
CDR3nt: TGTGCCAGCAGCGAGATGGACGGGCAGCAGTTCTTC

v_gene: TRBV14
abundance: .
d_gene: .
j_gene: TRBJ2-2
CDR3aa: CASSPFATGELFF
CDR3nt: TGTGCCAGCAGCCCTTTCGCCACCGGGGAGCTGTTTTTT

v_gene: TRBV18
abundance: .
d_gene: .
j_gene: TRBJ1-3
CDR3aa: CASSAPGNTIYF
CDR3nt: TGTGCCAGCTCAGCCCCGGGAAACACCATATATTTT

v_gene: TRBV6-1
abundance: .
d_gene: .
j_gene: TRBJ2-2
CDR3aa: CASRPTLGELFF
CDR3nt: TGTGCCAGCAGGCCCACCCTAGGGGAGCTGTTTTTT

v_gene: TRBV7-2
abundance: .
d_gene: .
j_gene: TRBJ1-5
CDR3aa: CASSLVQGNQPQHF
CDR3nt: TGTGCCAGCAGCTTAGTCCAGGGTAATCAGCCCCAGCATTTT

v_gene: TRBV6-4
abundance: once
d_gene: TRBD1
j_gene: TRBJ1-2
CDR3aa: CASSDWRDRGSFTF
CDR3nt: TGTGCCAGCAGTGACTGGCGGGACAGGGGGTCCTTCACCTTC

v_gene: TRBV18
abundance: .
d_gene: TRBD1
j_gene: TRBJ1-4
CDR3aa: CASSQGAANEKLFF
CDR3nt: TGTGCCAGCTCGCAGGGGGCAGCTAATGAAAAACTGTTTTTT

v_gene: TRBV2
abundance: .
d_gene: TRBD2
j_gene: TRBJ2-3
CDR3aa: CASSELGFGGYTDTQYF
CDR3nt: TGTGCCAGCAGTGAGCTGGGTTTCGGGGGGTACACAGATACGCAGTATTTT

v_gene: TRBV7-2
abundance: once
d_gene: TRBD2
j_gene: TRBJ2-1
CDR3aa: CASSLSGGPGNEQFF
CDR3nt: TGTGCCAGCAGCCTTAGCGGGGGGCCTGGGAATGAGCAGTTCTTC

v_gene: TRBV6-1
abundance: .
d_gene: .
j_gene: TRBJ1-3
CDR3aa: CASSEAEGSGNTIYF
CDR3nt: TGTGCCAGCAGTGAAGCGGAGGGATCTGGAAACACCATATATTTT

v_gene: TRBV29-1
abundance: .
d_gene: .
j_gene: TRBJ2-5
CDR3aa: CSVAKQGRETQYF
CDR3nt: TGCAGCGTCGCAAAACAGGGTCGAGAGACCCAGTACTTC

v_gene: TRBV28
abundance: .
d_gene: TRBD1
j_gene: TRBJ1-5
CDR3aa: CASGQVTNQPQHF
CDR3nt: TGTGCCAGCGGACAGGTTACTAATCAGCCCCAGCATTTT

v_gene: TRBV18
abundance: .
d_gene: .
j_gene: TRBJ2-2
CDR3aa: CASSPLDTGELFF
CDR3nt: TGTGCCAGCTCACCCCTGGACACCGGGGAGCTGTTTTTT

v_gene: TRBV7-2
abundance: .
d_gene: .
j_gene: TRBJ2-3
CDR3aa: CASSLDPGSTDTQYF
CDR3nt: TGTGCCAGCAGCTTAGACCCGGGGAGCACAGATACGCAGTATTTT

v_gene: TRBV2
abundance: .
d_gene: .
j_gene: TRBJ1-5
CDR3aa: CASSSQPTSNQPQHF
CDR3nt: TGTGCCAGCAGCAGCCAGCCTACTAGCAATCAGCCCCAGCATTTT

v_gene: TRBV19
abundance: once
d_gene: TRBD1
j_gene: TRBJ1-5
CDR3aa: CASSPGTGGFQPQHF
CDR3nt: TGTGCCAGTAGTCCCGGGACAGGGGGCTTTCAGCCCCAGCATTTT

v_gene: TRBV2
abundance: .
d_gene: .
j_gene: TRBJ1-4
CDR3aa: CASSRQETVEKLFF
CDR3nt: TGTGCCAGCAGCCGACAGGAAACGGTGGAAAAACTGTTTTTT

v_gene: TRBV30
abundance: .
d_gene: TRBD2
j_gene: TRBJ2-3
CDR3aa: CAWATSGIADTQYF
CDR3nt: TGTGCCTGGGCAACAAGCGGGATCGCAGATACGCAGTATTTT

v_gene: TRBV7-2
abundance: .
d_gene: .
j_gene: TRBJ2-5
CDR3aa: CASSSPQGPETQYF
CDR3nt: TGTGCCAGCAGCTCGCCACAGGGCCCAGAGACCCAGTACTTC

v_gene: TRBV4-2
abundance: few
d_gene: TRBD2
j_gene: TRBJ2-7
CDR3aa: CASSQASGLEQYF
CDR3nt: TGTGCCAGCAGCCAGGCTAGCGGCCTGGAGCAGTACTTC

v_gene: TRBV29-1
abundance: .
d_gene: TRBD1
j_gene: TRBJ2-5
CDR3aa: CSVAGTGLKETQYF
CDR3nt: TGCAGCGTTGCCGGGACAGGGTTGAAAGAGACCCAGTACTTC

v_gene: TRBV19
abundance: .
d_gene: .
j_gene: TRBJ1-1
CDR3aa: CASSRSRVQMNTEAFF
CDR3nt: TGTGCCAGTAGCCGGAGTAGGGTACAGATGAACACTGAAGCTTTCTTT

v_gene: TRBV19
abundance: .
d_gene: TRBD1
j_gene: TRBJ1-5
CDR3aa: CASSIRGQGGTQPQHF
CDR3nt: TGTGCCAGTAGTATAAGGGGGCAGGGAGGCACTCAGCCCCAGCATTTT

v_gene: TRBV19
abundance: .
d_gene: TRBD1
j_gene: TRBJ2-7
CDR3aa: CASSGHGTGMYEQYF
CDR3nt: TGTGCCAGTAGTGGTCACGGGACAGGGATGTACGAGCAGTACTTC

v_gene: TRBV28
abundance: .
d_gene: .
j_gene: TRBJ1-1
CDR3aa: CASSLTVFMNTEAFF
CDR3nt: TGTGCCAGCAGTTTGACAGTTTTCATGAACACTGAAGCTTTCTTT

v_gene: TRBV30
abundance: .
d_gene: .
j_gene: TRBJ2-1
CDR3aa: CVWMTLGPYNEQFF
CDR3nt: TGTGTCTGGATGACCCTCGGACCCTACAATGAGCAGTTCTTC

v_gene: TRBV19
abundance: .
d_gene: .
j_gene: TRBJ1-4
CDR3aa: CASNPRTPSNEKLFF
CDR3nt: TGTGCCAGCAATCCCCGGACTCCTAGTAATGAAAAACTGTTTTTT

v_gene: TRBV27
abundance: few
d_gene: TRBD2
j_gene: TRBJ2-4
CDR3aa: CASSLVGGEGLNIQYF
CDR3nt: TGTGCCAGCAGTTTAGTTGGGGGGGAGGGGTTAAACATTCAGTACTTC

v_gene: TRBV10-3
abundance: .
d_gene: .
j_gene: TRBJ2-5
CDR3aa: CATRNQETQYF
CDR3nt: TGTGCCACAAGGAACCAAGAGACCCAGTACTTC

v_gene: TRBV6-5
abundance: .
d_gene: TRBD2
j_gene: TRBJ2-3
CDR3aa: CASSRSGGGTDTQYF
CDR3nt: TGTGCCAGCAGCCGAAGCGGGGGGGGCACAGATACGCAGTATTTT

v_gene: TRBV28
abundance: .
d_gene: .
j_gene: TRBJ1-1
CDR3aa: CASSPETIDGQSEAFF
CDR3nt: TGTGCCAGCAGTCCGGAGACAATAGATGGGCAGAGTGAAGCTTTCTTT

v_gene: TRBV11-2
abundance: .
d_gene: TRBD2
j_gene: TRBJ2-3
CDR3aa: CASSRRGALDTQYF
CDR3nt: TGTGCCAGCAGCCGGCGGGGGGCCCTAGATACGCAGTATTTT

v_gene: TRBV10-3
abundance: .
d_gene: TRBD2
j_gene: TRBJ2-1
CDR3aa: CAISEGTSGGNEQFF
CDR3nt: TGTGCCATCAGTGAAGGGACTAGCGGGGGGAATGAGCAGTTCTTC

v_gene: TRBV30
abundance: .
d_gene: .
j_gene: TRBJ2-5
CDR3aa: CAWSVWSGMKTQYF
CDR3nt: TGTGCCTGGAGTGTATGGTCTGGGATGAAGACCCAGTACTTC

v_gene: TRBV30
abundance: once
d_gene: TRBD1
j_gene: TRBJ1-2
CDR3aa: CAWSLYPTGEVYGYTF
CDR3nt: TGTGCCTGGAGTCTCTATCCGACAGGGGAGGTCTATGGCTACACCTTC

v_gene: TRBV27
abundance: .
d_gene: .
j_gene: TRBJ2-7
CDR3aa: CASSLSKQGNIEQYF
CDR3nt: TGTGCCAGCAGTTTGTCTAAGCAGGGAAATATTGAGCAGTACTTC

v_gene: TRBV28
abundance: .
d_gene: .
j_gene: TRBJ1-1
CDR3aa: CASRADNTEAFF
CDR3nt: TGTGCCAGCAGGGCCGACAACACTGAAGCTTTCTTT

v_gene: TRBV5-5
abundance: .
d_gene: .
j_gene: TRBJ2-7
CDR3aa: CASSYTTKKWGYSYEQYF
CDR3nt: TGTGCCAGCAGCTACACCACAAAAAAATGGGGGTATTCTTACGAGCAGTACTTC

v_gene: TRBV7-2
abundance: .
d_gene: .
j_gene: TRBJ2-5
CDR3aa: CASSLSPGLQKETQYF
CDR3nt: TGTGCCAGCAGCTTATCTCCCGGACTACAAAAAGAGACCCAGTACTTC

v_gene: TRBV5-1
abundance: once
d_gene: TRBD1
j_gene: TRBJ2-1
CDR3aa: CASSYHGQGSNNEQFF
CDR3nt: TGCGCCAGCAGTTACCACGGACAGGGAAGTAACAATGAGCAGTTCTTC

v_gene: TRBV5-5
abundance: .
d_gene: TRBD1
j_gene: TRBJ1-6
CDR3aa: CASGGLGQGNSPLHF
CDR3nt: TGTGCCAGCGGAGGTCTGGGACAGGGTAATTCACCCCTCCACTTT

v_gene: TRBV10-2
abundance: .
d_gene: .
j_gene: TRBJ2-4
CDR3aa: CASSSEHIQYF
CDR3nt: TGCGCCAGCTCCTCTGAACACATTCAGTACTTC